This T cell receptor beta chain was obtained from a study of blood T cells in healthy people across ages. In regard to this clonotype: The target antigen is unknown.

The authors ran a second PCR of roughly 6 to 11 cycles using a sample-barcoded 5' primer and a J-beta primer mix. A template-switch adaptor containing 12 random nucleotides labeled each cDNA molecule. One entry per CDR3 protein results from TCRdb running MiXCR on the 5' RACE reads. The sample lists about 1.6 million distinct CDR3 sequences; roughly 32% were seen once. The authors extracted at least 6 micrograms of total RNA per sample. Study results and limitations: The fall in TCR beta diversity per million T cells was roughly linear with age.

The CDR3 is made up of 14 amino acids. CDR1 SGHDN and CDR2 FVKESK come from the germline V gene. Between the trimmed V and J ends, which lost 1 base and 4 bases, there was a span of 11 bases. The receptor was derived from a young woman in good health. Sequencing was carried out using blood. The chain combines TRBV14 with TRBJ2-7; TRBD2 is a possible D gene (6 bases). CDR3 sequence reads: CASSQVVGRYEQYF. The CDR3 bases are TGTGCCAGCAGCCAAGTAGTAGGGAGGTACGAGCAGTACTTC.